The 15 T cell receptor beta chains reported below all come from one sample, sequenced in a study of Ad26.COV2.S vaccination and SARS-CoV-2 variants. Treatment given: some 19 received Ad26.COV2.S at low or high dose, single or two shots; roughly 5 received placebo; per-sample allocation not given. Sample collection was performed on day 63 after the first vaccine or placebo injection. Assay: immunoSEQ multiplex PCR; the TCRdb copy retains only in-frame clones and omits some. This sample carries more than 300,000 clones, around four fifths of them seen once, and the ten largest clones take 2% to 2.5%. The material was peripheral blood, obtained in a trial of Ad26.COV2.S vaccine versus placebo. The receptors originated from a person aged 18-60 years who received the Ad26.COV2.S COVID-19 vaccine or a placebo.

This clone showed up just a few times. The V call is TRBV3-1 (or the pseudogene TRBV3-2), the J call TRBJ2-7; TRBD1 might be the D (6 bases). The CDR3 extends over 15 amino acids. In germline, CDR1 is LGHDT, CDR2 YNNKEL (reference sequence). With 1 base removed from V and 5 bases from J, the gap between germline ends came to 15 bases. The CDR3 DNA is TGTGCCAGCAGCCAAGCCCTCATAAACAGGGACGAGCAGTACTTC. Its translation: CASSQALINRDEQYF.

The V gene is TRBV6-5, the J gene TRBJ1-2, with D maybe TRBD1 (5 bases). V lost 6 bases and J 3 bases, leaving 14 bases between the germline ends. CDR1 is MNHEY and CDR2 is SVGAGI in the germline V gene. This CDR3 is 14 amino acids long. Written as DNA, the CDR3 is TGTGCCAGCAGCAGGGAAAACTATTACTATGGCTACACCTTC. Protein sequence: CASSRENYYYGYTF.

This chain uses TRBV7-3 with TRBJ2-3, with 7 bases lining up with TRBD1. There are 14 residues in the CDR3. V was clipped by 2 bases and J by 5 bases; unmatched bases: 4. Germline CDR1 SGHTA, CDR2 FQGTGA. The CDR3 coding sequence is TGTGCCAGCAGCTTAGGGACAGAGGTAGATACGCAGTATTTT. Translating gives CASSLGTEVDTQYF.

The CDR3 spells CASSRGRAGTEAFF. The CDR3, as DNA: TGTGCCAGTAGTAGGGGACGGGCGGGGACTGAAGCTTTCTTT. V usage is TRBV19 and J usage is TRBJ1-1, with TRBD1 as a possible D gene (5 bases). This CDR3 spans 14 amino acids. Trimming left V 4 bases short and J 5 bases short, with 14 bases between. The V gene's germline CDR1 is LNHDA and CDR2 SQIVND (reference sequence).

This chain links TRBV9 with TRBJ2-7, with TRBD1 identical over 9 bases. The CDR3 is made up of 12 amino acids. Germline lookup yields CDR1 SGDLS and CDR2 YYNGEE. J lost 6 bases, V lost 4 bases, and 2 bases had no gene match. The CDR3 sequence: CASSPDRGEQYF. The DNA of the CDR3 is TGTGCCAGCAGCCCGGACAGGGGCGAGCAGTACTTC.

This clone was seen a few times. V is TRBV7-9 and J is TRBJ2-2, with a possible D match to TRBD1 (5 bases). Looked up from germline, CDR1 is SEHNR and CDR2 is FQNEAQ (reference sequence). The CDR3 has 13 residues. Trimming pared 11 bases from V and 3 bases from J, leaving 13 bases between. The CDR3 DNA reads as TGTGCCCCATGGGGCCTTCACACCGGGGAGCTGTTTTTT. Translated, it gives CAPWGLHTGELFF.

This rearrangement joins TRBV2 to TRBJ1-2; D gene unclear. Germline CDR1 and CDR2: SNHLY and FYNNEI. Trimming left V 3 bases short and J 4 bases short, with 12 bases between. This CDR3 has 14 residues. The CDR3 reads CASSDSRRPYGYTF. The CDR3 bases are TGTGCCAGCAGTGACTCCAGGCGACCCTATGGCTACACCTTC.

The CDR3 is CASSQDGYEQYF. CDR3 sequence (DNA): TGTGCCAGCAGCCAGGACGGTTACGAGCAGTACTTC. The chain carries TRBV6-5 and TRBJ2-7; D not certain. The V end lost 6 bases, the J end lost 4 bases, and 10 bases lay between the germline ends. Per germline, CDR1 MNHEY and CDR2 SVGAGI. This CDR3 region has 12 residues.

This sequence joins TRBV27 and TRBJ2-7; possible D gene TRBD1, 6 bases. Germline CDR1 and CDR2: MNHEY and SMNVEV (reference sequence). The CDR3 totals 18 residues. V shed 4 bases and J shed 2 bases, with 24 bases lying between them. The CDR3 DNA reads as TGTGCCAGCAGTTCCCGCCCCCCTCGAGGACAGTTGACCTACGAGCAGTACTTC. Residues: CASSSRPPRGQLTYEQYF.

The rearrangement uses TRBV10-3 and TRBJ1-5; possible D gene TRBD1, 5 bases. The length of the CDR3 is 14 residues. Per germline, CDR1 ENHRY and CDR2 SYGVKD. V was cut by 4 bases and J by 7 bases, with 14 bases left in between. The CDR3 is CAISGGGNSQPQHF. CDR3 coding DNA: TGTGCCATCAGTGGGGGGGGGAATAGCCAGCCCCAGCATTTT.

The chain links TRBV28 to TRBJ1-1, with D tentatively TRBD1 (5 bases). The length of the CDR3 is 13 residues. The V end was cut by 7 bases, the J end by 4 bases, with 13 bases between. CDR1 MDHEN and CDR2 SYDVKM come from the germline V gene. CDR3 sequence: CASISPGGTEAFF. The CDR3 nucleotides read TGTGCCAGCATTTCTCCTGGGGGCACTGAAGCTTTCTTT.

The V gene is TRBV10-3, the J gene TRBJ1-1; D remains unclear. The CDR3 has 13 residues. V lost 6 bases to trimming and J lost 0 bases, with 8 bases between them. The germline V gene has CDR1 ENHRY and CDR2 SYGVKD. The DNA for the CDR3 is TGTGCCATCAGAAAAAGTCTGAACACTGAAGCTTTCTTT. This sequence encodes CAIRKSLNTEAFF.

V is TRBV4-2 and J is TRBJ2-5; 12 bases are a match to TRBD2. The CDR3 is made up of 16 amino acids. V was clipped by 0 bases and J by 5 bases; unmatched bases: 4. Germline assignment: CDR1 LGHNA and CDR2 YNFKEQ. CDR3 bases: TGTGCCAGCAGCCAAGATCTAGCGGGGGGGCGCGAGACCCAGTACTTC. This sequence encodes CASSQDLAGGRETQYF.

This clone is a singleton in its sample. The J gene is TRBJ2-7, the V gene TRBV3-1 (or the pseudogene TRBV3-2), with D hard to call. V lost 2 bases to trimming and J lost 2 bases, with 10 bases between them. This CDR3 has 14 residues. The germline CDR1 and CDR2 sequences are LGHDT and YNNKEL (reference sequence). This chain's CDR3 is CASSQYIGTYEQYF. Here the CDR3 DNA reads TGTGCCAGCAGCCAATACATAGGAACCTACGAGCAGTACTTC.

The V gene is TRBV4-1, the J gene TRBJ1-3; TRBD1 matches at 7 bases. The CDR3 runs to 18 residues. In germline, CDR1 is MGHRA, CDR2 YSYEKL. With V trimmed by 4 bases and J by 0 bases, 12 bases remained unmatched. CDR3 region: CASSRRGPGDSSGNTIYF. The CDR3, as DNA: TGCGCCAGCAGCCGAAGGGGGCCGGGGGACAGCTCTGGAAACACCATATATTTT.